This T cell receptor (beta chain) was found in a study of PD-1 and CTLA-4 blockade in melanoma (dated by TCRdb to the early 2020s). Concerning the study at large: In patients with melanoma, the study measured the effects of PD-1 blockade versus CTLA-4 blockade on the melanoma-reactive CD8 T cell response.

The protocol used for the library was the immunoSEQ multiplex PCR assay. TCRdb holds this immuneACCESS table with in-frame rearrangements only. Some clones are missing; in checked studies, unresolved V genes explain under half, and the rest has no known cause. The table for this sample lists fewer than 14,000 clones; around four fifths of them were counted only once. The top ten clones comprise 25% to 35% of the sample. Comment on this clone: The antigen it recognizes is unknown. Per-base quality was not reported, and no clone a single base away is much larger than it.

Relative to germline, V is missing 1 base and J is missing 3 bases, with 5 bases of the junction outside any gene match. From the cysteine up to the phenylalanine, the CDR3 has a length of 17 residues. Only the CDR3 DNA stays, 51 bases, in frame from base 1. CDR1 and CDR2, per the germline V gene, are MNHEY and SVGEGT. The sample was CD8+ T cells from peripheral blood, taken from a patient given anti-PD-1 treatment. This receptor was obtained from a human donor with melanoma. Here the chain combines TRBV6-2 or TRBV6-3 and TRBJ2-3; 12 bases in the middle match TRBD2. The base sequence is TGTGCCAGCAGTTACTTTCGGACTAGCGGGGATACAGATACGCAGTATTTT. It is translated as CASSYFRTSGDTDTQYF.